Following are 2 T cell receptor beta chains from one sample sequenced in a study of tissue T cells after allogeneic stem cell transplantation. Clones were read by immunoSEQ multiplex PCR, and TCRdb kept only the in-frame ones, dropping some. The profile covers roughly 2,000 clones, with roughly 69% appearing a single time and about 15% taken by the ten largest. This research-autopsy study prospectively enrolled adult allogeneic hematopoietic cell transplant recipients with steroid-refractory graft-versus-host disease. Source: transverse colon tissue, taken at autopsy. All receptors derive from a male patient at least 60 years old with steroid-refractory graft-versus-host disease after an allogeneic stem cell transplant. Some T cells may have come from the graft donor.

This clone was seen only a few times. V usage is TRBV7-2 and J usage is TRBJ2-7; D is undetermined. Trimming removed 5 bases from V and 3 bases from J, with 5 bases in between. Germline-derived CDR1 and CDR2 are SGHTA and FQGNSA. The CDR3 is 11 amino acids. CDR3 in DNA: TGTGCCAGCAGCCGATTCTACGAGCAGTACTTC. It encodes CASSRFYEQYF.

V and J are TRBV7-9 and TRBJ1-4; D perhaps matches TRBD1 (5 bases). V lost 7 bases to trimming and J lost 7 bases, with 19 bases between them. Germline loops: CDR1 SEHNR, CDR2 FQNEAQ (reference sequence). CDR3 length equals 15 residues. Here the CDR3 DNA reads TGTGCCAGCACCCCAATCGCAGGGACGACTGAAAAACTGTTTTTT. This gives the protein CASTPIAGTTEKLFF.